Sequencing of this TCR beta chain was carried out in a study of blood T cell repertoires in COVID-19. Study overall: The samples span acute and convalescent COVID-19 from the United States, Italy and Spain.

Only a few counts were recorded for this clone. V was trimmed by 2 bases and J by 2 bases, leaving 10 bases between them. Germline V CDR1 and CDR2: WSHSY, SAAADI. CDR3 length: 14 residues. Under the authors' procedure: Amplification of reference gene primers provided the estimated nucleated cell counts. Sequencing was performed with immunoSEQ multiplex PCR; in TCRdb, only in-frame clones are kept and a portion is missing. V, J and clone size reflect that table, while D and trimming were determined from the DNA. The table lists 180,000 or so clones, 86% of them singletons. This rearrangement joins TRBV10-2 to TRBJ2-7; D possibly corresponds to TRBD1 (5 bases). The sample was peripheral blood. This TCR was sampled from a woman over 75 in a cohort sampled during active or convalescent COVID-19. The CDR3: CASSEGQGPYEQYV. In DNA form, the CDR3 reads TGCGCCAGCAGTGAGGGGCAGGGCCCCTACGAGCAGTACGTC.